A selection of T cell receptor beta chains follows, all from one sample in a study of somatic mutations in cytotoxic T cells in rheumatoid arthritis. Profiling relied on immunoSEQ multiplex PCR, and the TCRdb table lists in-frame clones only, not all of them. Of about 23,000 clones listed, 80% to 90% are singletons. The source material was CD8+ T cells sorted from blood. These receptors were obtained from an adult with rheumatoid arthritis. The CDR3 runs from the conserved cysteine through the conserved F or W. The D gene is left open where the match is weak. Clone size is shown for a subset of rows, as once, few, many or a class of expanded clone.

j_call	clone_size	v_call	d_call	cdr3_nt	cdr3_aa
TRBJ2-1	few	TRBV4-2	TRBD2	TGTGCCAGCAGCCAAGCGGCACTAGCGGGGGTCGAGCAGTTCTTC	CASSQAALAGVEQFF
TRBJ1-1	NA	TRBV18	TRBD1	TGTGCCAGCTCACTAGCCGGGACAGGTTACACTGAAGCTTTCTTT	CASSLAGTGYTEAFF
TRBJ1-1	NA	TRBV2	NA	TGTGCCAGCAGTGAAAGGACCGCCACCTTT	CASSERTATF
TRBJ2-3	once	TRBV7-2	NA	TGTGCCAGCAGCCCACAGGCGACCCGCACAGATACGCAGTATTTT	CASSPQATRTDTQYF
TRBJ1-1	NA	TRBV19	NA	TGTGCCAGTAGTATAGCGGCGGAGCTGAACACTGAAGCTTTCTTT	CASSIAAELNTEAFF
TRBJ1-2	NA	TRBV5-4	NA	TGTGCCAGCAGCTTGGACGGGGGCTCTAACTATGGCTACACCTTC	CASSLDGGSNYGYTF
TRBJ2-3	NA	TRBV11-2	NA	TGTGCCAGCAGCTTGGGGTTCGAACCTAGCACAGATACGCAGTATTTT	CASSLGFEPSTDTQYF
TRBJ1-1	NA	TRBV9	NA	TGTGCCAGCAGTGTCGGGGGGAGGTCCACTGAAGCTTTCTTT	CASSVGGRSTEAFF
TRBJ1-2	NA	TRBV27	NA	TGTGCCAGCAGTGGGGCAGGGGTCTATGGCTACACCTTC	CASSGAGVYGYTF
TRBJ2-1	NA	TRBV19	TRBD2	TGTGCCAGTAGTATTAGCGGGGGGAACAATGAGCAGTTCTTC	CASSISGGNNEQFF
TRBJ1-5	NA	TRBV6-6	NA	TGTGCCAGCAGTTATGGCGTCGGGCCCCAGCATTTT	CASSYGVGPQHF
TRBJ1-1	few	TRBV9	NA	TGTGCCAGCAGCGGTGAAGGTTGGGGGACTGAAGCTTTCTTT	CASSGEGWGTEAFF
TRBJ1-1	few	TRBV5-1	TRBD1	TGCGCCAGCAGCCGCGGACAGGACACTGAAGCTTTCTTT	CASSRGQDTEAFF
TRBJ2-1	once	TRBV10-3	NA	TGTGCCATCAGTGAGTCGTCCTTAAGCGCTGAGCAGTTCTTC	CAISESSLSAEQFF
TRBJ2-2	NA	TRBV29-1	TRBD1	TGCAGCGGGGTGGGACAGGGGGCCAATACCGGGGAGCTGTTTTTT	CSGVGQGANTGELFF
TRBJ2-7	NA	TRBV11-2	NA	TGTGCCAGCAGCCACGACACCTACGAGCAGTACTTC	CASSHDTYEQYF
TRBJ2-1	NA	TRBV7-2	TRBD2	TGTGCCAGCAGCTTAGAGACTAGCGGCTACAATGAGCAGTTCTTC	CASSLETSGYNEQFF
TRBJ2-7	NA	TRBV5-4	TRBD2	TGTGCCAGCAGTACTAGCGGCTTCGAGCAGTACTTC	CASSTSGFEQYF
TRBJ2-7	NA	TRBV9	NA	TGTGCCAGCAGCGTTTCCGGGGCACGGTCCTACGAGCAGTACTTC	CASSVSGARSYEQYF
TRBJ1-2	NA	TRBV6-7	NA	TGTGCCAGCAGTAACTTGAGGGACAAACGACATGGCTACACCTTC	CASSNLRDKRHGYTF